This T cell receptor beta chain was found in a study of cytomegalovirus exposure and HLA in healthy donors. Study context: From HLA-typed donors, an early data release held about 85 million unique TCRs.

CDR1 and CDR2 from the germline V gene are MNHEY and SMNVEV (reference sequence). Trimming cost V 3 bases and J 0 bases; bases outside gene matches: 11. The CDR3 loop spans 17 amino acids. With 60 Vbeta and 13 Jbeta primers, the PCR was carried out. The repertoire was sequenced with immunoSEQ multiplex PCR; TCRdb's copy has only in-frame clones and lacks some. The sample shows about 130,000 clones, around 77% of them seen only once. This sequence originates from a man in his thirties or forties in good health and CMV-seronegative. Sequencing input: PBMCs. The chain carries TRBV27 and TRBJ2-7, with TRBD2 identical over 7 bases. The CDR3 DNA reads as TGTGCCAGCAGTTTTAGCCGGGGAGGGGCCATCTCCTACGAGCAGTACTTC. Translating gives CASSFSRGGAISYEQYF.